The rows below give T cell receptor beta chains drawn from one sample of a study of read filtering for tumor transcriptome and immune sequencing. Each CDR3 protein is one row after TCRdb ran MiXCR on the reads. The data hold roughly 56,000 distinct CDR3 sequences, with roughly 18% observed a single time. Sequencing used a population of CD138-negative cells sorted from bone marrow. These receptors were collected from a donor aged 40 or over with multiple myeloma. CDR3s include the opening cysteine and the closing phenylalanine or tryptophan. A D gene is named only where the DNA matches it firmly. Size values are once, few and many counts, or a class for expanded clones, and some rows have none.

cdr3_length clone_size j_call d_call v_call cdr3_nt cdr3_aa
13 many TRBJ1-1 - TRBV6-5 TGTGCCAGCAGCCGGGGCATGAACACTGAAGCTTTCTTT CASSRGMNTEAFF
15 many TRBJ2-6 - TRBV3-2 TGTGCCAGCAGCCAAAAAAGGAGCGGGGCCAACGTCCTGACTTTC CASSQKRSGANVLTF
15 many TRBJ1-6 TRBD1 TRBV12-3/TRBV12-4 TGTGCCAGCAGCCCTAGGGGGCAAAAAAATTCACCCCTCCACTTT CASSPRGQKNSPLHF
14 many TRBJ1-1 - TRBV10-3 TGTGCCATCAGTGAGGGGGTCCGGAACACTGAAGCTTTCTTT CAISEGVRNTEAFF
13 many TRBJ1-5 - TRBV2 TGTGCCAGCGTGTCACGGGGGGGCCAGCCCCAGCATTTT CASVSRGGQPQHF
14 - TRBJ1-1 - TRBV12-3/TRBV12-4 TGTGCCAGCAGGGGGGACGTTTCAAACACTGAAGCTTTCTTT CASRGDVSNTEAFF
14 many TRBJ2-5 TRBD2 TRBV6-1 TGTGCCAGCAGGGGGGCTAGCGGGAGTGAGACCCAGTACTTC CASRGASGSETQYF
11 many TRBJ2-3 - TRBV3-1 TGTGCCAGCAGCCAGGCTTCACGGCAGTATTTT CASSQASRQYF
14 - TRBJ1-1 - TRBV12-5 TGTACTAGTGGACCAGACAGGTTGAACACTGAAGCTTTCTTT CTSGPDRLNTEAFF
13 many TRBJ1-1 TRBD1 TRBV14 TGTGCCAGCAGCCCCCAGGGGGGTGGTGAAGCTTTCTTT CASSPQGGGEAFF
17 many TRBJ1-1 - TRBV7-8 TGTGCCAGCAGCTTATGGATCGGGGCGCGGTTGAACACTGAAGCTTTCTTT CASSLWIGARLNTEAFF
13 many TRBJ2-1 TRBD1 TRBV6-1 TGTGCCAGCAGTGACGACAGGGTCAATGAGCAGTTCTTC CASSDDRVNEQFF
15 many TRBJ2-7 - TRBV12-3/TRBV12-4 TGTGCCAGCAGTACCGCCGGGACCATAACCTACGAGCAGTACTTC CASSTAGTITYEQYF
17 many TRBJ2-7 TRBD2 TRBV3-1 TGTGCCAGCAGCCGGGCAGCAGGTGCGGGGGTATCGAACGAGCAGTACTTC CASSRAAGAGVSNEQYF
15 many TRBJ2-1 - TRBV5-1 TGCGCCAGCAGCCTCAGGCCAGCGGAAGACAATGAGCAGTTCTTC CASSLRPAEDNEQFF
15 many TRBJ2-7 - TRBV28 TGTGCCAGCAGTTGGAGCGGGGCAGGGGAACACGAGCAGTACTTC CASSWSGAGEHEQYF
11 many TRBJ2-1 - TRBV20-1 TGCAGTGCCACTCCAGAAGATGAGCAGTTCTTC CSATPEDEQFF
16 many TRBJ1-4 TRBD1 TRBV7-9 TGTGCCAGCAGCTTTGGACAGGGGGCAACTAATGAAAAACTGTTTTTT CASSFGQGATNEKLFF
15 many TRBJ2-2 - TRBV3-1 TGTGCCAGCAGCCAGGGGGGCGCCGGCACCGGGGAGCTGTTTTTT CASSQGGAGTGELFF
20 few TRBJ2-1 TRBD2 TRBV11-2 TGTGCCAGCAGCGAGGGATCCGGGACTAGCGGGGGAGCACAATACAATGAGCAGTTCTTC CASSEGSGTSGGAQYNEQFF
15 many TRBJ1-5 TRBD1 TRBV5-1 TGCGCCAGCAGCCCGACGACAGGGGGCGATCAGCCCCAGCATTTT CASSPTTGGDQPQHF
16 many TRBJ2-3 TRBD2 TRBV2 TGTGCCAGCAGTGAGGAGGGTGCGGGAGCCTCAGATACGCAGTATTTT CASSEEGAGASDTQYF
16 - TRBJ2-1 - TRBV11-3 TGTGCCAGCAGCTCGCCCCTTCCTAGCTCCTACAATGAGCAGTTCTTC CASSSPLPSSYNEQFF
14 many TRBJ2-7 - TRBV6-5 TGTGCCAGCAGTGGAGCGTTGGGGGCCGGCGAGCAGTACTTC CASSGALGAGEQYF
14 few TRBJ2-5 - TRBV20-1 TGCAGTGCTTACCCGGGACAATCCCAAGAGACCCAGTACTTC CSAYPGQSQETQYF
15 many TRBJ2-1 - TRBV7-9 TGTGCCAGCAGGCAGACAGGCGGCTCCTACAATGAGCAGTTCTTC CASRQTGGSYNEQFF
14 many TRBJ1-1 - TRBV20-1 TGCAGTGCTAGAGATCGCGTAATGAACACTGAAGCTTTCTTT CSARDRVMNTEAFF
16 many TRBJ1-4 - TRBV2 TGTGCCAGCAGTGAAAGGGGTCGGCAGTCAAATGAAAAACTGTTTTTT CASSERGRQSNEKLFF
14 few TRBJ1-2 - TRBV5-4 TGTGCCAGCAGCCCGGACAGTTTCGTTGGCGGCTACACCTTC CASSPDSFVGGYTF
13 - TRBJ1-2 - TRBV12-3/TRBV12-4 TGTGACAGCAGTTTAGGAACAGGGTTTGGCTACAACTTC CDSSLGTGFGYNF
16 medium-sized TRBJ2-1 TRBD1 TRBV5-1 TGCGCCAGCAGCCCCCGGTGGGACAGTCGACCAGGTGAGCAGTTCTTC CASSPRWDSRPGEQFF
11 many TRBJ2-5 - TRBV2 TGTGCCAGTGGGATCCAAGAGACCCAGTACTTC CASGIQETQYF
16 many TRBJ1-1 - TRBV20-1 TGCAGTGCTAGAGATGGGACCCGGCCCGAGAACACTGAAGCTTTCTTT CSARDGTRPENTEAFF
14 - TRBJ1-2 - TRBV19 TGTGCCAGTAGTAGGGACGGCTTAAACTATGGCTACACCTTC CASSRDGLNYGYTF
13 many TRBJ2-7 - TRBV6-6 TGTGCCGCTAGTCCAGCAAAGGGGTACGAGCAGTACTTC CAASPAKGYEQYF
14 many TRBJ2-2 TRBD1 TRBV9 TGTGCCAGCAGCGCAGGACAGGGGGCCCGGGAGCTGTTTTTT CASSAGQGARELFF
16 - TRBJ2-2 - TRBV6-1 TGTGCCAGCAGTGAAGCTAACCTCCTGAACACCGGGGAGCTGTTTTTT CASSEANLLNTGELFF
15 - TRBJ2-7 TRBD1 TRBV7-9 TGTGCCGGCAGCCCAACTCGACAGGGCATCGACGAGCAATACTTC CAGSPTRQGIDEQYF
12 few TRBJ2-5 TRBD2 TRBV20-1 TGCAGTGACACTAGCGGGAGCGAGACCCAGTACTTC CSDTSGSETQYF
12 few TRBJ2-4 - TRBV6-5 TGTGCCAGCAGTGGAGCCAAAAACATTCAGTACTTC CASSGAKNIQYF
15 few TRBJ2-1 TRBD2 TRBV6-2/TRBV6-3 TGTGCCAGCAGCCCCCCCCTAGCGGGAGGGGCCGAGCAGTTCTTC CASSPPLAGGAEQFF
15 many TRBJ1-1 - TRBV6-5 TGTGCCAGCAGAACACGCCAGGGACCGAACACTGAAGCTTTCTTT CASRTRQGPNTEAFF
11 many TRBJ2-2 - TRBV20-1 TGCAGTGCTAGGGACACCGGGGAGCTGTTTTTT CSARDTGELFF
18 - TRBJ2-4 - TRBV11-2 TGTGCCAGCAGCCCAGGGGTGGACGGGGTAACGTTGAGGTACATTCAGTACTTC CASSPGVDGVTLRYIQYF
15 many TRBJ1-1 TRBD1 TRBV7-9 TGTGCCAGCAGCAAACGGGACAGGGAGGCCACTGAAGCTTTCTTT CASSKRDREATEAFF
14 many TRBJ2-6 TRBD1 TRBV29-1 TGCAGCGTTGGGGACAGCTCTGGGGCCAACGTCCTGACTTTC CSVGDSSGANVLTF
13 many TRBJ2-7 - TRBV6-5 TGTGCCAGCAGCAAGGGGAAGGGTTACGAGCAGTACTTC CASSKGKGYEQYF
18 - TRBJ1-5 TRBD1 TRBV30 TGTGCCTGGAGTACCTCGACAGGGGGCCAGTGGAGCAATCAGCCCCAGCATTTT CAWSTSTGGQWSNQPQHF